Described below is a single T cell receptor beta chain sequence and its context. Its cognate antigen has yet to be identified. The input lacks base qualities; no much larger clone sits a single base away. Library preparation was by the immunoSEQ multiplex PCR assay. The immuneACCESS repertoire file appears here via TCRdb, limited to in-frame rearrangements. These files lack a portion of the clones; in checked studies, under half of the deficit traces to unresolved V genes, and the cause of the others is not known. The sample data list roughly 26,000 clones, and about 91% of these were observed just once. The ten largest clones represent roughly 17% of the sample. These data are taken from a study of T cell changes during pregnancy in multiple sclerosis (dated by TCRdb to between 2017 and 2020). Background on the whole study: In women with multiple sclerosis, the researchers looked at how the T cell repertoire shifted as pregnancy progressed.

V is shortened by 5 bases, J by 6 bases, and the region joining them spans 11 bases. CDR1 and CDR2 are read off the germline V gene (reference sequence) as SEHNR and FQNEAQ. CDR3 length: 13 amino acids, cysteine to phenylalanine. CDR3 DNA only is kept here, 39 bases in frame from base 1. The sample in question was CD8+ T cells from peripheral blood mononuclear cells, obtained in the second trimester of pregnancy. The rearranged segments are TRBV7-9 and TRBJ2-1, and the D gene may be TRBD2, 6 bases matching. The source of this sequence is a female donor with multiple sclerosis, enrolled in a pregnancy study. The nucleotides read TGTGCCAGCAGCGGCCGGGACTTCAATGAGCAGTTCTTC. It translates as CASSGRDFNEQFF. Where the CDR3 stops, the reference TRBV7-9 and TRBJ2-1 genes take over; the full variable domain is DTGVSQNPRHKITKRGQNVTFRCDPISEHNRLYWYRQTLGQGPEFLTYFQNEAQLEKSRLLSDRFSAERPKGSFSTLEIQRTEQGDSAMYLCASSGRDFNEQFFGPGTRLTVL.